A selection of T cell receptor beta chains follows, all from one sample in a study of T cell responses to AZD1222 COVID-19 vaccine. Sequencing was performed with immunoSEQ multiplex PCR; in TCRdb, only in-frame clones are kept and a portion is missing. The sample lists around 28,000 clones; 89% were seen once. The sample consisted of peripheral blood, taken on day 0 of AZD1222 vaccination. These TCRs come from an adult in good health. Both conserved end residues are part of each CDR3. The D gene is left open where the match is weak. Clone size is shown for a subset of rows, as once, few, many or a class of expanded clone.

clone size: .; J gene: TRBJ1-4; D gene: .; V gene: TRBV4-1; CDR3 DNA: TGCGCCAGCAGCCAAGCGGAGATTTCGGAAAAACTGTTTTTT; CDR3 protein: CASSQAEISEKLFF
clone size: .; J gene: TRBJ2-2; D gene: .; V gene: TRBV7-2; CDR3 DNA: TGTGCCAGCAGCTTCAGTCGGCGGACCGGGGAGCTGTTTTTT; CDR3 protein: CASSFSRRTGELFF
clone size: .; J gene: TRBJ2-3; D gene: .; V gene: TRBV15; CDR3 DNA: TGTGCCACCAGCAGGCTAGCGGAGGGGGGAGATACGCAGTATTTT; CDR3 protein: CATSRLAEGGDTQYF
clone size: .; J gene: TRBJ1-3; D gene: .; V gene: TRBV3-1/TRBV3-2; CDR3 DNA: TGTGCCAGCAGCCCCTGGAAAGGGGTAACTGGAAACACCATATATTTT; CDR3 protein: CASSPWKGVTGNTIYF
clone size: .; J gene: TRBJ1-3; D gene: .; V gene: TRBV19; CDR3 DNA: TGTGCCAGTAGTATAGGTGGCCTGCGAGCGTCTGGAAACACCATATATTTT; CDR3 protein: CASSIGGLRASGNTIYF
clone size: .; J gene: TRBJ2-3; D gene: TRBD2; V gene: TRBV4-1; CDR3 DNA: TGCGCCAGCAGGAACGTCGGAAGGACTAGCGGGAGATCAGGCACAGATACGCAGTATTTT; CDR3 protein: CASRNVGRTSGRSGTDTQYF
clone size: .; J gene: TRBJ2-1; D gene: .; V gene: TRBV5-1; CDR3 DNA: TGCGCCAGCTCTACAAGGGGGAACTACAATGAGCAGTTCTTC; CDR3 protein: CASSTRGNYNEQFF
clone size: .; J gene: TRBJ2-7; D gene: TRBD2; V gene: TRBV6-5; CDR3 DNA: TGTGCCAGCAGAGGGACTAGCGGGGCCTACGAGCAGTACTTC; CDR3 protein: CASRGTSGAYEQYF
clone size: .; J gene: TRBJ1-2; D gene: .; V gene: TRBV20-1; CDR3 DNA: TGCAGTGGGAGGAGGAACTATGGCTACACCTTC; CDR3 protein: CSGRRNYGYTF
clone size: once; J gene: TRBJ2-1; D gene: .; V gene: TRBV3-1/TRBV3-2; CDR3 DNA: TGTGCCAGCAGCCATTCGCCGGGGCCCCAGTTCTTC; CDR3 protein: CASSHSPGPQFF
clone size: .; J gene: TRBJ1-5; D gene: .; V gene: TRBV7-2; CDR3 DNA: TGTGCCAGCAGCTTAGCGGGGAGGCCCCAGCATTTT; CDR3 protein: CASSLAGRPQHF
clone size: .; J gene: TRBJ2-1; D gene: TRBD2; V gene: TRBV5-1; CDR3 DNA: TGCGCCAGCAGCTCACAGACTAGCCTCGTCAATGAGCAGTTCTTC; CDR3 protein: CASSSQTSLVNEQFF
clone size: .; J gene: TRBJ2-6; D gene: TRBD1; V gene: TRBV19; CDR3 DNA: TGTGCCAGTAGTGTCACAGGGGGCGGTGGGGCCAACGTCCTGACTTTC; CDR3 protein: CASSVTGGGGANVLTF
clone size: .; J gene: TRBJ2-2; D gene: .; V gene: TRBV7-9; CDR3 DNA: TGTGCCAGCAGCCCTATCCAGGGAAAAGGGACCGGGGAGCTGTTTTTT; CDR3 protein: CASSPIQGKGTGELFF
clone size: .; J gene: TRBJ1-1; D gene: .; V gene: TRBV21-1; CDR3 DNA: TGTGCCAGCAGCAAAGCGCTTTGGCGGCAGAACACTGAAGCTTTCTTT; CDR3 protein: CASSKALWRQNTEAFF
clone size: .; J gene: TRBJ1-1; D gene: .; V gene: TRBV7-9; CDR3 DNA: TGTGCCAGCAGCCCGACAGCAAACACTGAAGCTTTCTTT; CDR3 protein: CASSPTANTEAFF
clone size: .; J gene: TRBJ1-1; D gene: .; V gene: TRBV10-3; CDR3 DNA: TGTGCCATCCGTGAGGGTTTCACTGAAGCTTTCTTT; CDR3 protein: CAIREGFTEAFF
clone size: .; J gene: TRBJ1-1; D gene: TRBD1; V gene: TRBV14; CDR3 DNA: TGTGCCAGCAGCCGAGGGACAGGGGCGAACACTGAAGCTTTCTTT; CDR3 protein: CASSRGTGANTEAFF
clone size: .; J gene: TRBJ2-7; D gene: .; V gene: TRBV20-1; CDR3 DNA: TGCAGTGCTAGTTCCGGAGTCACCTACGAGCAGTACTTC; CDR3 protein: CSASSGVTYEQYF
clone size: .; J gene: TRBJ2-1; D gene: TRBD2; V gene: TRBV10-1; CDR3 DNA: TGCGCCAGCAGTGAGTCGCGGGGCGCGGGACTAGCGGGAGTTGAGCAGTTCTTC; CDR3 protein: CASSESRGAGLAGVEQFF